This TCR beta chain emerged from a study of cytomegalovirus exposure and HLA in healthy donors. Study summary: The approximately 120 validation repertoires were reported in a later analysis to have been generated on the same platform as the roughly 680 first-cohort repertoires. Points from the study as a whole: Reported results showed that the classifier diagnosed cytomegalovirus status with high specificity and sensitivity.

The V segment lost 7 bases and the J segment 1 base; nucleotides outside the gene matches: 6. This CDR3 has 13 amino acids. Germline V gene data show CDR1 as GTSNPN and CDR2 as SVGIG (reference sequence). Worth noting for this clone: Its antigen is not identified.

From the 120-subject validation cohort, which was separate from the roughly 700-subject first cohort, the donors were drawn. The assay was immunoSEQ multiplex PCR, and TCRdb's table has in-frame clones only and misses some. The repertoire holds some 170,000 clones, with less than 90% as singletons. Material: PBMCs. The receptor's source is a man aged 25-45 years in good health and CMV-seropositive. The J gene is TRBJ2-7, the V gene TRBV30; 8 bases fit TRBD1. CDR3 in amino acids: CAFEDRESYEQYF. CDR3 nucleotides: TGTGCCTTCGAGGACAGGGAATCCTACGAGCAGTACTTC.